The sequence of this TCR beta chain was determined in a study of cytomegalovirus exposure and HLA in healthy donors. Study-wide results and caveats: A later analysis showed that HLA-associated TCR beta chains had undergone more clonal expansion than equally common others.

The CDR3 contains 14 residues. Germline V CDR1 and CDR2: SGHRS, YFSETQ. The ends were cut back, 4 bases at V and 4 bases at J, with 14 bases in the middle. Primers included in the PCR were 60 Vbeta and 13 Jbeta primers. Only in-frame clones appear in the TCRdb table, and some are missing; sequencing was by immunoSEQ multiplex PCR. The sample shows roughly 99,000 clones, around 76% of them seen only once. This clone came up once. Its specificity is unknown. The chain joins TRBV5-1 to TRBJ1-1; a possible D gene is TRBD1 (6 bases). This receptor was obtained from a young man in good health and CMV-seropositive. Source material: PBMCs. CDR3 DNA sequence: TGCGCCAGCAGCAGTTACAGGGTGAGCACTGAAGCTTTCTTT. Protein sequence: CASSSYRVSTEAFF.